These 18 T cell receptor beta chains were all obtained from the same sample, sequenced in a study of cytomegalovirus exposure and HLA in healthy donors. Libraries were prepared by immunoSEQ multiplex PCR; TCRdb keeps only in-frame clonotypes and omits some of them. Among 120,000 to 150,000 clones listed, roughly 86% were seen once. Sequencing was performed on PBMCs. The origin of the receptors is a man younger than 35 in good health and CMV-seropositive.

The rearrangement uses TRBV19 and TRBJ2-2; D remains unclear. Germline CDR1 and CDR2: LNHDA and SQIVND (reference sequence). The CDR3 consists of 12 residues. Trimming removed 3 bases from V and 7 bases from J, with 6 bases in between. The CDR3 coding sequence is TGTGCCAGTAGTATCGGCGGCGGGGAGCTGTTTTTT. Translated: CASSIGGGELFF.

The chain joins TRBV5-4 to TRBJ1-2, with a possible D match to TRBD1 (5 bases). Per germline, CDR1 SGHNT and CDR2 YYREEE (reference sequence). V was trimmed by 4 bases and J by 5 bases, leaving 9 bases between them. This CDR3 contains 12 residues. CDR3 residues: CASSRDSYGYTF. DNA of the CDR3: TGTGCCAGCAGCCGCGACAGTTATGGCTACACCTTC.

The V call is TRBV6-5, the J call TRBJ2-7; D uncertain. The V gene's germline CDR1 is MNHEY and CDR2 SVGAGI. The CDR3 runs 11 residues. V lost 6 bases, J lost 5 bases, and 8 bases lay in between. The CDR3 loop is CASRSLNEQYF. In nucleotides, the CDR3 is TGTGCCAGCAGGAGCCTAAACGAGCAGTACTTC.

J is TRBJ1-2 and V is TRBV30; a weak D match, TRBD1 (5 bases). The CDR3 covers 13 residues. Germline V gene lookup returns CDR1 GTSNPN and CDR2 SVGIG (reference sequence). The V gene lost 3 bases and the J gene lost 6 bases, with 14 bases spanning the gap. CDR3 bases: TGTGCCTGGAGATGGCAGGGTTACGATGGCTACACCTTC. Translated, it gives CAWRWQGYDGYTF. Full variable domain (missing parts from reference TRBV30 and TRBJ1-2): SQTIHQWPATLVQPVGSPLSLECTVEGTSNPNLYWYRQAAGRGLQLLFYSVGIGQISSEVPQNLSASRPQDRQFILSSKKLLLSDSGFYLCAWRWQGYDGYTFGSGTRLTVV.

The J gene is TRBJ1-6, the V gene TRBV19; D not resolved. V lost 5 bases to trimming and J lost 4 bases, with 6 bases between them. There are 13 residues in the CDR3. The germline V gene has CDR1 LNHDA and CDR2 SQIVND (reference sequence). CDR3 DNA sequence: TGTGCCAGTAGTGGACTGTATAATTCACCCCTCCACTTT. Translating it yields CASSGLYNSPLHF.

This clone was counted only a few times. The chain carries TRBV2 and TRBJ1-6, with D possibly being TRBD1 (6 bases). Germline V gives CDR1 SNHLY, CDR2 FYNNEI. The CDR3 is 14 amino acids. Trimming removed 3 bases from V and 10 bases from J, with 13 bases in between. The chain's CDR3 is CASSEEQGRSPLHF. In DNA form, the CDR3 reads TGTGCCAGCAGTGAGGAACAGGGACGCTCACCCCTCCACTTT. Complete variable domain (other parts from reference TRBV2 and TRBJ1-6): EPEVTQTPSHQVTQMGQEVILRCVPISNHLYFYWYRQILGQKVEFLVSFYNNEISEKSEIFDDQFSVERPDGSNFTLKIRSTKLEDSAMYFCASSEEQGRSPLHFGNGTRLTVT.

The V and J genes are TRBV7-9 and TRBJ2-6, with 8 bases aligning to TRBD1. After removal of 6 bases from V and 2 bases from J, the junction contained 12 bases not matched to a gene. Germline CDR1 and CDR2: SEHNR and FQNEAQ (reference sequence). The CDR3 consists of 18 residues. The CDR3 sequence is CASSSLGQGPAGANVLTF. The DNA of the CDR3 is TGTGCCAGCAGTTCCCTAGGACAGGGTCCAGCTGGGGCCAACGTCCTGACTTTC.

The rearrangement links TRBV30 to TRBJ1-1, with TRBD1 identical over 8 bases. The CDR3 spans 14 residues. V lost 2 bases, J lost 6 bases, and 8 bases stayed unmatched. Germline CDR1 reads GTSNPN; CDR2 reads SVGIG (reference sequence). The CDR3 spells CAWSQGQVGAEAFF. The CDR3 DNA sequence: TGTGCCTGGAGTCAGGGACAGGTCGGGGCTGAAGCTTTCTTT.

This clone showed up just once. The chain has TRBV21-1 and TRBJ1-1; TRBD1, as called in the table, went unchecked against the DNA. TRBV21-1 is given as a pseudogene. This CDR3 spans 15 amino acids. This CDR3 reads CASSKLTGNWTEAFF. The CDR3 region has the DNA TGTGCCAGCAGCAAACTGACAGGTAACTGGACTGAAGCTTTCTTT.

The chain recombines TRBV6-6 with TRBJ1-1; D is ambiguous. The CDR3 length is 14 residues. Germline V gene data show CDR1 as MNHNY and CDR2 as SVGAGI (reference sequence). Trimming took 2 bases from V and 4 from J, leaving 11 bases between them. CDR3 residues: CASSYEVTGTEAFF. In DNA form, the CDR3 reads TGTGCCAGCAGTTACGAGGTGACGGGCACTGAAGCTTTCTTT.

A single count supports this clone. The CDR3 reads CASSPVAGGPGELFF. CDR3 DNA: TGTGCCAGCAGCCCCGTAGCGGGAGGGCCCGGGGAGCTGTTTTTT. The rearrangement joins TRBV7-3 to TRBJ2-2; 11 bases agree with TRBD2. Germline assignment: CDR1 SGHTA and CDR2 FQGTGA. The CDR3 runs 15 residues. The trim removed 5 bases at V and 6 bases at J, leaving 5 bases unmatched.

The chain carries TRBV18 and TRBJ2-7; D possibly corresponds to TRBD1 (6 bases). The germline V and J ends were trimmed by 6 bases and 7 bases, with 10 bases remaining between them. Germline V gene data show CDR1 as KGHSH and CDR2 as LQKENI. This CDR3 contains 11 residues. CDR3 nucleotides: TGTGCCAGCTCCCGAGACAGGGAGCAGTACTTC. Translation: CASSRDREQYF.

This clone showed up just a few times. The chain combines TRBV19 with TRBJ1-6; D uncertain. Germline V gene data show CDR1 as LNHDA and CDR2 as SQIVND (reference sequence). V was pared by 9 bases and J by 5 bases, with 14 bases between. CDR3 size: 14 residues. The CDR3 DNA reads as TGTGCCAGCCACCCGGCAGGAAATAATTCACCCCTCCACTTT. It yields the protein CASHPAGNNSPLHF.

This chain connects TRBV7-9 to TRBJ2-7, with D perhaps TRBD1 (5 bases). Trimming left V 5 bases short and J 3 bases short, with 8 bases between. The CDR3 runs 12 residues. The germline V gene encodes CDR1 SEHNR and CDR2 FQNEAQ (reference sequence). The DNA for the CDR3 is TGTGCCAGCAGCCCAAGGGGCTACGAGCAGTACTTC. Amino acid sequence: CASSPRGYEQYF. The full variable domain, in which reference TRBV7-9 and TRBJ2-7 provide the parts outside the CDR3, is DTGVSQNPRHKITKRGQNVTFRCDPISEHNRLYWYRQTLGQGPEFLTYFQNEAQLEKSRLLSDRFSAERPKGSFSTLEIQRTEQGDSAMYLCASSPRGYEQYFGPGTRLTVT.

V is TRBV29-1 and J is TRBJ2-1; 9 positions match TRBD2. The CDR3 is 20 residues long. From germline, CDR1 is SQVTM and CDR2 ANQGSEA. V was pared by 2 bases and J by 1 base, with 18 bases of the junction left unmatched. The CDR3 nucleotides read TGCAGCGTTGAAATATTAGCGGGAGTGGGTGCTCGGAGATCCTACAATGAGCAGTTCTTC. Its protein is CSVEILAGVGARRSYNEQFF.

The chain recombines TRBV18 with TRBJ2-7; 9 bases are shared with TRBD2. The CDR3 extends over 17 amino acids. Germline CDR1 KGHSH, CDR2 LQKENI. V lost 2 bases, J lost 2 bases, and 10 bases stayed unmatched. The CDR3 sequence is CASSPAPSGNLAYEQYF. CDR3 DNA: TGTGCCAGCTCACCAGCCCCTAGCGGGAATTTGGCCTACGAGCAGTACTTC.

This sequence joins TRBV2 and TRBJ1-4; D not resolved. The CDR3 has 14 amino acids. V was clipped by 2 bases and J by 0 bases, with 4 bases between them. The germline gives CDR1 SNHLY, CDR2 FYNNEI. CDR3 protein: CASSEPSTNEKLFF. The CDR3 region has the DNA TGTGCCAGCAGTGAACCATCAACTAATGAAAAACTGTTTTTT.

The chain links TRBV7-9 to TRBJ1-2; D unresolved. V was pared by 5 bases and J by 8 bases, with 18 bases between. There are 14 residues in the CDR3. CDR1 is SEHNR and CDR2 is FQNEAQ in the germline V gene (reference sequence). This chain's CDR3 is CASSPEIRSGGYTF. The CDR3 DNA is TGTGCCAGCAGCCCAGAGATAAGGAGTGGAGGCTACACCTTC.